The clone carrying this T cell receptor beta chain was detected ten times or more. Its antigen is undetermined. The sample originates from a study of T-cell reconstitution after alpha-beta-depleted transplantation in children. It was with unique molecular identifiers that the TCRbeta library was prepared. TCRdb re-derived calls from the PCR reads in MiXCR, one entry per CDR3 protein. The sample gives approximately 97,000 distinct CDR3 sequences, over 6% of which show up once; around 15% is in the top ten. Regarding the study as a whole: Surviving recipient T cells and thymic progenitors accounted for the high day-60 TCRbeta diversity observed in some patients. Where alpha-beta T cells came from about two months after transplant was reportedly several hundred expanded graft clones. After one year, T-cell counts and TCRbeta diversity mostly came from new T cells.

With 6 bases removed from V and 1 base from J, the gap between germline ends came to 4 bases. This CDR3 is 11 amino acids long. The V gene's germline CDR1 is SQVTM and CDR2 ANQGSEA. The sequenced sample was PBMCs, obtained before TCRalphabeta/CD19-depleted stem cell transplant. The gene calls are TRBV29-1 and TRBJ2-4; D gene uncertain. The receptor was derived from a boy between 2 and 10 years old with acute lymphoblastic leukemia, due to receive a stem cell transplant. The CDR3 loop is CSVRAKNIQYF. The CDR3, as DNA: TGCAGCGTCCGGGCCAAAAACATTCAGTACTTC.